This T cell receptor beta chain was sequenced during a study of T cells in Graves' hyperthyroidism and ophthalmopathy. Stable disease denoted Graves' hyperthyroidism without ophthalmopathy progression within 18 months. In patients aged 18 to 65, hyperthyroidism was newly diagnosed, with duration under 2 months. Lactation, pregnancy, other autoimmune disease or uncontrolled infection led to exclusion of patients. The diagnoses drew upon clinical symptoms, serum thyroxine and TRAb, thyroid ultrasound and orbital computed tomography. Per the germline V gene, CDR1 is MNHNS and CDR2 is SASEGT. The CDR3 runs to 23 residues. V lost 7 bases and J lost 0, with 37 bases in between. This clonotype has a count of ten or more. RNA transcripts provided the source from which TCR beta CDR3 regions were amplified. The TCR CDR3 first-round RT-PCR relied on the HTBI primer set. TCRdb re-analysed the multiplex PCR reads in MiXCR, keeping a single row per CDR3 protein. The sample lists about 700,000 distinct CDR3 sequences; 14% were seen once.

Specimen: blood. The chain joins TRBV6-1 to TRBJ1-5; D is unclear. This TCR was sampled from a woman younger than 35 with Graves' hyperthyroidism. The CDR3 spells CASNGRRSPDLGRRAYSNQPQHF. In nucleotides, the CDR3 is TGTGCCAGCAACGGGAGGAGGTCCCCAGACCTAGGGAGGCGGGCGTATAGCAATCAGCCCCAGCATTTT.